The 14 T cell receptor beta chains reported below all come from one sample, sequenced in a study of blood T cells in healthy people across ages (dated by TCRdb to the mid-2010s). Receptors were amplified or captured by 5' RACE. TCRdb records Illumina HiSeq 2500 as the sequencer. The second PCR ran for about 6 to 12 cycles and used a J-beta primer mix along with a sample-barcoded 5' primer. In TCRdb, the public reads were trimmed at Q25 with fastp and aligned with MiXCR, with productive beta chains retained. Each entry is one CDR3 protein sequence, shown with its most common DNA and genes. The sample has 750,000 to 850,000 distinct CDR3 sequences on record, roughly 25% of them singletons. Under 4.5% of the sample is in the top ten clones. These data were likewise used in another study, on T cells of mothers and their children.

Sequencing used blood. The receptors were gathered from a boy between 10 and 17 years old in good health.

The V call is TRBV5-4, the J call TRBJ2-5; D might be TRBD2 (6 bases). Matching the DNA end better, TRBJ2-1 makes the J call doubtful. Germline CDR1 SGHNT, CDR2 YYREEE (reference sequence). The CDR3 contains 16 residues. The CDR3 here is CASSLGPGLTYNEQFF. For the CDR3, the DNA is TGTGCCAGCAGCTTGGGCCCGGGACTGACCTACAATGAGCAGTTCTTC.

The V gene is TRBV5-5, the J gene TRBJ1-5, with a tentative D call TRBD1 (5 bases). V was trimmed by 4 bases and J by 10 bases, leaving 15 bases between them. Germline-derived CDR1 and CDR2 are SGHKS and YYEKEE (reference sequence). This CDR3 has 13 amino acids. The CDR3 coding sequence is TGTGCCAGCAGCCCTACGGGGCCGAGTCCCCAGCATTTT. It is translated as CASSPTGPSPQHF.

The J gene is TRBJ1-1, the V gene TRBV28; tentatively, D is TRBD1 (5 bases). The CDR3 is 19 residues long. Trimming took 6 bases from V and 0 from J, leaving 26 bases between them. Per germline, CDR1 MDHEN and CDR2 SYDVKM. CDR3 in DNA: TGTGCCAGCAGCACGCTAATCGGGGCCGCCCGGGGGATGAACACTGAAGCTTTCTTT. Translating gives CASSTLIGAARGMNTEAFF.

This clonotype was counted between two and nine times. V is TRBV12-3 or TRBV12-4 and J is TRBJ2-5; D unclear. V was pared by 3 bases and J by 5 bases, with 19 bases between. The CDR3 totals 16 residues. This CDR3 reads CASSLGQTIRRETQYF. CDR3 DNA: TGTGCCAGCAGTTTGGGTCAGACCATCCGGCGGGAGACCCAGTACTTC.

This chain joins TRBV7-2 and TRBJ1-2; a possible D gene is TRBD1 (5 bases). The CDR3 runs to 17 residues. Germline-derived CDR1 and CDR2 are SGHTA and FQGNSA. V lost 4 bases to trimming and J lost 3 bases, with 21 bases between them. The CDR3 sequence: CASSSSYATAGDYGYTF. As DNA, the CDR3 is TGTGCCAGCAGCTCTAGCTATGCGACAGCCGGGGACTATGGCTACACCTTC.

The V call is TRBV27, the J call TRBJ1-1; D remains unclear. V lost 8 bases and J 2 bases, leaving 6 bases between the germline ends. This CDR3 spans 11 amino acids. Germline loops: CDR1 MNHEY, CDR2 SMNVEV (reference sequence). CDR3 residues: CASGFNTEAFF. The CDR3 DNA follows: TGTGCCAGCGGATTCAACACTGAAGCTTTCTTT.

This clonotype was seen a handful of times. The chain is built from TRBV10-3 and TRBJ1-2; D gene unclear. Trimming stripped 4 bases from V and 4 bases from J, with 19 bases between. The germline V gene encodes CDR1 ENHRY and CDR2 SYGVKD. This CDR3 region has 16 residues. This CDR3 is CAISAPGGGKGYGYTF. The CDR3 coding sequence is TGTGCCATCAGTGCACCGGGAGGAGGGAAAGGCTATGGCTACACCTTC.

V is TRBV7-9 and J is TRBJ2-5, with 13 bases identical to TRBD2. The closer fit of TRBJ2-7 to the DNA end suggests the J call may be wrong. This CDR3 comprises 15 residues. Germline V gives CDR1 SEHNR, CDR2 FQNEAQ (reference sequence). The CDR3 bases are TGTGCCAGCAGCATACCGGGACTAGCGGGACCCGAGCAGTACTTC. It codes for CASSIPGLAGPEQYF.

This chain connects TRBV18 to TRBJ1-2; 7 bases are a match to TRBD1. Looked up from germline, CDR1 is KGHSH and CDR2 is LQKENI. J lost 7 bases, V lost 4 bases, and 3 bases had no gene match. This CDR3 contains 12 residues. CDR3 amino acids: CASSRNRGGYTF. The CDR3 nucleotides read TGTGCCAGCTCACGGAACAGGGGTGGCTACACCTTC.

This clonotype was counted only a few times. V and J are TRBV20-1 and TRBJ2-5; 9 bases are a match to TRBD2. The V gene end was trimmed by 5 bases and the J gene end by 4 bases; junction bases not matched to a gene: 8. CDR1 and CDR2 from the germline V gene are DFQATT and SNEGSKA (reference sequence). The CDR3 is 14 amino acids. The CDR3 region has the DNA TGCAGTGCTCTAGCGGGGAAGGTTGGAGAGACCCAGTACTTC. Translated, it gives CSALAGKVGETQYF.

Here the CDR3 DNA reads TGCAGTGCTCAAGACAGGATGAACACTGAAGCTTTCTTT. Its translation is CSAQDRMNTEAFF. The V gene is TRBV20-1, the J gene TRBJ1-1; a weak D match, TRBD1 (6 bases). Germline V gene data show CDR1 as DFQATT and CDR2 as SNEGSKA (reference sequence). Trimming left V 5 bases short and J 0 bases short, with 10 bases between. There are 13 residues in the CDR3.

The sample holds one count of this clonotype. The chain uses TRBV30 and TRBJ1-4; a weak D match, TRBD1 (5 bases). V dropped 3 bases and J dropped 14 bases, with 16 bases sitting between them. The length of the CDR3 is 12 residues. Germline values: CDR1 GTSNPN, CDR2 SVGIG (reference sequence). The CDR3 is CAWRRDGESLFF. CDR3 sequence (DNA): TGTGCCTGGAGGCGGGACGGAGAAAGCCTGTTTTTT.

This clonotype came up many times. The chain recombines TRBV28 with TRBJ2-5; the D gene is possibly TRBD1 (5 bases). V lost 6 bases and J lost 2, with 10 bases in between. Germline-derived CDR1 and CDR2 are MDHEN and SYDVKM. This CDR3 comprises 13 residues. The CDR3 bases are TGTGCCAGCAGCGACAGCTCACAAGAGACCCAGTACTTC. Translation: CASSDSSQETQYF.

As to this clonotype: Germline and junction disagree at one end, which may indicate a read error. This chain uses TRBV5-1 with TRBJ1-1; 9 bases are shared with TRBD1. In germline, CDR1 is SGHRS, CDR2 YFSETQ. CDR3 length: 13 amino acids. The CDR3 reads CASSPDRGFEALF. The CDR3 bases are TGCGCCAGCAGCCCGGACAGGGGATTTGAAGCTCTCTTT. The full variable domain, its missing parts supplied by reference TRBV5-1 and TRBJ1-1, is KAGVTQTPRYLIKTRGQQVTLSCSPISGHRSVSWYQQTPGQGLQFLFEYFSETQRNKGNFPGRFSGRQFSNSRSEMNVSTLELGDSALYLCASSPDRGFEALFGQGTRLTVV.